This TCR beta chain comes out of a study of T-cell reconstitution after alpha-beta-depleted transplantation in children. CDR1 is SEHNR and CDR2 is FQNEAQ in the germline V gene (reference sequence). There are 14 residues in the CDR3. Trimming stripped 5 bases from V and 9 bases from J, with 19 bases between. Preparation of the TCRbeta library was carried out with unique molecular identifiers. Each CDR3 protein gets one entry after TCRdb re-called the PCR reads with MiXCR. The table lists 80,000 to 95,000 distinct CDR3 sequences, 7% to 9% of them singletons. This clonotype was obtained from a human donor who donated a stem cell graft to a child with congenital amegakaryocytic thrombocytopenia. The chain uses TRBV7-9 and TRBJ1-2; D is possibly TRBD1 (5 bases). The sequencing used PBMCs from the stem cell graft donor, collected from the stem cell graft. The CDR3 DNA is TGTGCCAGCAGCCGCTCCGGCCGGGACCCCAGCTACACCTTC. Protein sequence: CASSRSGRDPSYTF.